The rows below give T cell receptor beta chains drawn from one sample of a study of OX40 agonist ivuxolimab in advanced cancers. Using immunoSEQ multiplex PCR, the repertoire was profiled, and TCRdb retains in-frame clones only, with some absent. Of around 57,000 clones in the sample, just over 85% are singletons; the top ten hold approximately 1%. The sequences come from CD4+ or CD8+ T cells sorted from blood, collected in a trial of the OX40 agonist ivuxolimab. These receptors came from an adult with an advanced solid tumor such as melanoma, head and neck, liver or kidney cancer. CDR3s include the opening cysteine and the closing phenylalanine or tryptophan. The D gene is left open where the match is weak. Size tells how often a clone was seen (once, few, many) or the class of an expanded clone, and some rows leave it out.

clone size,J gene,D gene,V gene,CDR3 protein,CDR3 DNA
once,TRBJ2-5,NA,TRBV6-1,CASSEDGVGWAQYF,TGTGCCAGCAGTGAAGACGGAGTTGGTTGGGCCCAGTACTTC
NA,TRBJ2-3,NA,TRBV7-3,CASSPQGSQTQYF,TGTGCCAGCAGCCCACAGGGTTCTCAGACGCAGTATTTT
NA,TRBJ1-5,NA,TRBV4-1,CASSQVGAHSWQPQHF,TGCGCCAGCAGCCAAGTTGGTGCCCACAGTTGGCAGCCCCAGCATTTT
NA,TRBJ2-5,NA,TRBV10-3,CAISGLGETQYF,TGTGCCATCAGTGGGTTAGGGGAGACCCAGTACTTC
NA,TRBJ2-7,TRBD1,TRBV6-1,CASHRDRGYEQYF,TGTGCCAGCCACCGAGACAGGGGGTACGAGCAGTACTTC
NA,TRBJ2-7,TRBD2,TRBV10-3,CAISGTSGAGEQYF,TGTGCCATCAGTGGGACTAGCGGGGCGGGCGAGCAGTACTTC
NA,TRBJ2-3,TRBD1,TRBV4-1,CASSQRQGATDTQYF,TGCGCCAGCAGCCAGCGACAGGGGGCGACAGATACGCAGTATTTT
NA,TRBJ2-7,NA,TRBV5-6,CASSRGDSASEQYF,TGTGCCAGCAGCAGGGGGGACAGCGCGTCGGAGCAGTACTTC
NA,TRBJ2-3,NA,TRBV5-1,CASSLVGATDTQYF,TGCGCCAGCAGCTTGGTGGGGGCGACAGATACGCAGTATTTT
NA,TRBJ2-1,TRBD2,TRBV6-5,CASSSRTSGSSFEQFF,TGTGCCAGCAGTTCCCGGACTAGCGGGAGTTCTTTTGAGCAGTTCTTC
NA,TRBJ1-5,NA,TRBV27,CASSFGRGLNQPQHF,TGTGCCAGCAGTTTCGGCAGGGGCCTCAATCAGCCCCAGCATTTT
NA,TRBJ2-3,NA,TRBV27,CASAPAELSTDTQYF,TGTGCCAGCGCACCCGCGGAACTTAGCACAGATACGCAGTATTTT
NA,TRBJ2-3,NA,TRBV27,CASRNVAGISTDTQYF,TGTGCCAGCAGGAATGTGGCGGGAATTAGCACAGATACGCAGTATTTT
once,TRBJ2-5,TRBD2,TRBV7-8,CASRRTSGQETQYF,TGTGCCAGCAGAAGAACTAGCGGACAAGAGACCCAGTACTTC
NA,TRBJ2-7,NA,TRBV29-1,CSVAIGSYEQYF,TGCAGCGTTGCGATCGGCTCCTACGAGCAGTACTTC
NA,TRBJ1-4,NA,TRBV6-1,CASSWRAATNEKLFF,TGTGCCAGCAGCTGGCGGGCTGCAACTAATGAAAAACTGTTTTTT
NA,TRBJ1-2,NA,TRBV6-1,CASSEMGGYGYTF,TGTGCCAGCAGTGAAATGGGTGGCTATGGCTACACCTTC
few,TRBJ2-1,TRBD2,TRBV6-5,CASGRASGDNEQFF,TGTGCCAGCGGACGGGCTAGCGGTGACAATGAGCAGTTCTTC